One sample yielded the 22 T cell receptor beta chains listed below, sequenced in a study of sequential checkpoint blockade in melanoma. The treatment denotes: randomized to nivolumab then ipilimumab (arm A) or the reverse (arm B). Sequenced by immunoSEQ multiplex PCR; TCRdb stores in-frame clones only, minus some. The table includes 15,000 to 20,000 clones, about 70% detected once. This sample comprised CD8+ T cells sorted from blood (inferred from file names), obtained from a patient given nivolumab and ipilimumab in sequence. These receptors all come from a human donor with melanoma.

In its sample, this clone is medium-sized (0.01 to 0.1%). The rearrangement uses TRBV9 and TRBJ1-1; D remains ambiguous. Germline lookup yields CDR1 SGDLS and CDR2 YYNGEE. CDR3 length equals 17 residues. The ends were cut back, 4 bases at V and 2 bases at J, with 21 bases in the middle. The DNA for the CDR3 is TGTGCCAGCAGCCCTACCCTCTCAATACAGCCTAACACTGAAGCTTTCTTT. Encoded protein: CASSPTLSIQPNTEAFF.

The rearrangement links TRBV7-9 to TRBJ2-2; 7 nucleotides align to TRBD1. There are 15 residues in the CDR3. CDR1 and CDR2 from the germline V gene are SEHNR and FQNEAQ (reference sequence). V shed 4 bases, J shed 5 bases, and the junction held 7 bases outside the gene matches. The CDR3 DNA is TGTGCCAGCAGCTCCGGGACAGCCTATACCGGGGAGCTGTTTTTT. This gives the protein CASSSGTAYTGELFF.

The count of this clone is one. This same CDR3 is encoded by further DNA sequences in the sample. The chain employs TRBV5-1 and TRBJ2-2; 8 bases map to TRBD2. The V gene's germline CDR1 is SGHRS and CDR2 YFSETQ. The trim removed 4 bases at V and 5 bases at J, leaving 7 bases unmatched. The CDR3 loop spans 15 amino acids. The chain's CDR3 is CASSPTSGGTGELFF. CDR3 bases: TGCGCCAGCAGCCCCACTAGCGGAGGAACCGGGGAGCTGTTTTTT.

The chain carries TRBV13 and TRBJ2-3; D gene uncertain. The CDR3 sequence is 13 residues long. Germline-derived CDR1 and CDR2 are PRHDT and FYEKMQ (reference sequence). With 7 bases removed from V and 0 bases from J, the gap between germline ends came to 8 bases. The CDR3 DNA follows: TGTGCCAGCACCGAAGCTAGCACAGATACGCAGTATTTT. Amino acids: CASTEASTDTQYF.

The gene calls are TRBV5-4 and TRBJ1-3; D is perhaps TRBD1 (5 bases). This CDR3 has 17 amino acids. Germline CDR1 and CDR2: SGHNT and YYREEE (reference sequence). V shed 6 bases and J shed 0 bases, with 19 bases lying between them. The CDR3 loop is CASTFRAGGRSGNTIYF. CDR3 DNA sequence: TGTGCCAGCACTTTTCGTGCCGGGGGACGCTCTGGAAACACCATATATTTT. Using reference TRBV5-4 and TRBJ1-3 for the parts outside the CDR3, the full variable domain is ETGVTQSPTHLIKTRGQQVTLRCSSQSGHNTVSWYQQALGQGPQFIFQYYREEENGRGNFPPRFSGLQFPNYSSELNVNALELDDSALYLCASTFRAGGRSGNTIYFGEGSWLTVV.

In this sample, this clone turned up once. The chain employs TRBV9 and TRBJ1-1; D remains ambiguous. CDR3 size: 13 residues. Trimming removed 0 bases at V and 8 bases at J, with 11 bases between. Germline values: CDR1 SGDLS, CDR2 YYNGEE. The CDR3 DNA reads TGTGCCAGCAGCGTAGGGCAGCTCGGGGAAGCTTTCTTT. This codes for CASSVGQLGEAFF.

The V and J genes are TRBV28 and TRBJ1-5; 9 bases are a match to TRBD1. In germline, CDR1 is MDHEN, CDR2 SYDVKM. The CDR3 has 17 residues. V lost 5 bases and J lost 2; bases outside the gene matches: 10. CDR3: CASSKQGALDGNQPQHF. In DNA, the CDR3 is TGTGCCAGCAGTAAACAGGGGGCGCTGGATGGCAATCAGCCCCAGCATTTT.

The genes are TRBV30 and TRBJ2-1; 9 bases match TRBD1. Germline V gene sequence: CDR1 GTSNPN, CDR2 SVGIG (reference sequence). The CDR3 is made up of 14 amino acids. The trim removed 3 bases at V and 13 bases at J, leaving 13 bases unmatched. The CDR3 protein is CAWRMDRGGTAQFF. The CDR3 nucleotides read TGTGCCTGGAGGATGGACAGGGGAGGGACCGCACAGTTCTTC.

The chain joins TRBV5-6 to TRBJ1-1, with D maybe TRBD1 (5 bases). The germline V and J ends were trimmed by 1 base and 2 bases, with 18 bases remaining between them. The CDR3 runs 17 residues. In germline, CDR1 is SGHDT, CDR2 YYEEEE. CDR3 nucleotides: TGTGCCAGCAGCTTGTCGTCGGCAGGGTCCCTTAACACTGAAGCTTTCTTT. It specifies CASSLSSAGSLNTEAFF.

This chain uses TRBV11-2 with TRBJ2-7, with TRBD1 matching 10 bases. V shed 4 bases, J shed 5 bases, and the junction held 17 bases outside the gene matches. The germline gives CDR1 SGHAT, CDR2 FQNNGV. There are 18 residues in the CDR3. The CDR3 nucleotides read TGTGCCAGCAGCTCAACCCCCCCCATAGGACAGGGGGTACACGAGCAGTACTTC. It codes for CASSSTPPIGQGVHEQYF.

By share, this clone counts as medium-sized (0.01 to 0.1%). The CDR3 region has the DNA TGTGCCAGCAGTGAAGCAGCGGCCGGGGAGCTGTTTTTT. This codes for CASSEAAAGELFF. The V gene is TRBV2, the J gene TRBJ2-2; perhaps TRBD2 as D (5 bases). The CDR3 runs to 13 residues. Germline V gene lookup returns CDR1 SNHLY and CDR2 FYNNEI. Trimming stripped 0 bases from V and 6 bases from J, with 5 bases between.

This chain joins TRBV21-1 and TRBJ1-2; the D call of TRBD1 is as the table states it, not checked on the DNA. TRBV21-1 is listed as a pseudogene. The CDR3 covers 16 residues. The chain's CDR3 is CASSRPFGQPLTGYTF. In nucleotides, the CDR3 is TGTGCCAGCAGCCGGCCATTCGGACAGCCCCTCACCGGCTACACCTTC.

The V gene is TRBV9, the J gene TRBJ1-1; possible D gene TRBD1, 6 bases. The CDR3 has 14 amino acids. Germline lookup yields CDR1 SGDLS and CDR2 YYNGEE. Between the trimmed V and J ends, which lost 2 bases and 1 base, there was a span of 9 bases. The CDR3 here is CASSVDSRNTEAFF. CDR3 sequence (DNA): TGTGCCAGCAGCGTGGACAGCCGGAACACTGAAGCTTTCTTT.

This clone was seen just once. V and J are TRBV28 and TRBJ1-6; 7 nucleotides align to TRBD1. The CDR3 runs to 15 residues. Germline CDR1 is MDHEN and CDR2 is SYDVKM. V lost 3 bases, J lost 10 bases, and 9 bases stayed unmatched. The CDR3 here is CASSLSRQGGSPLHF. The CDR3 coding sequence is TGTGCCAGCAGTTTGAGTCGGCAGGGGGGCTCACCCCTCCACTTT.

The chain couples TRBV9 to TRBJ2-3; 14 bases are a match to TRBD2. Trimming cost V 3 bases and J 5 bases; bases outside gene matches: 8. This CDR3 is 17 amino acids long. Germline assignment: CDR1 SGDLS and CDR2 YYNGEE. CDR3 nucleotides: TGTGCCAGCAGCGCCGCACGACTAGCGGGGGGGGTAGATACGCAGTATTTT. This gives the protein CASSAARLAGGVDTQYF.

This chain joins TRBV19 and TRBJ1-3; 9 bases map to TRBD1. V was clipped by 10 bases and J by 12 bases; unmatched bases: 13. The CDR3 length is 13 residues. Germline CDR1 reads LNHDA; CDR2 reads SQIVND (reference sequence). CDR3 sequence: CATAGQGPYGIYF. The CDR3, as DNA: TGTGCCACCGCCGGACAGGGGCCCTACGGCATATATTTT. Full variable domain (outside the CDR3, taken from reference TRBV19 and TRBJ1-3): DGGITQSPKYLFRKEGQNVTLSCEQNLNHDAMYWYRQDPGQGLRLIYYSQIVNDFQKGDIAEGYSVSREKKESFPLTVTSAQKNPTAFYLCATAGQGPYGIYFGEGSWLTVV.

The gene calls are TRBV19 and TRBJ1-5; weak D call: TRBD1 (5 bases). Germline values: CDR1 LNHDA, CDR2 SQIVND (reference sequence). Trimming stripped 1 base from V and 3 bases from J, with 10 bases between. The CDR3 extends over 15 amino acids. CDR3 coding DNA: TGTGCCAGTAGTATAGTTCAGGGTACCAATCAGCCCCAGCATTTT. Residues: CASSIVQGTNQPQHF.

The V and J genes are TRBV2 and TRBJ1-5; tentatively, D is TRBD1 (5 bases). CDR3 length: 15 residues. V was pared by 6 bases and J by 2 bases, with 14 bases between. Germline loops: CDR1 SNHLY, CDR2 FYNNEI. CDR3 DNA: TGTGCCAGCAGGGAGACAGTCGATGGCAATCAGCCCCAGCATTTT. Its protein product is CASRETVDGNQPQHF.

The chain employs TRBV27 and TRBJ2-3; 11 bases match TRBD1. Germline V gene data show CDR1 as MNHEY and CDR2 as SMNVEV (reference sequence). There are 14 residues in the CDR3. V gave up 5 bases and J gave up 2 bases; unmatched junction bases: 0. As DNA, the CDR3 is TGTGCCAGCAGTGGACAGGGGGCCACAGATACGCAGTATTTT. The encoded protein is CASSGQGATDTQYF.

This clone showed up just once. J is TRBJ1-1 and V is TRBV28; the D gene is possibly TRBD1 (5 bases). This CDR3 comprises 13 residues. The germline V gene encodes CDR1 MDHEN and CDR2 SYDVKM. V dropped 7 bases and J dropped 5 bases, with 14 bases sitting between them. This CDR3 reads CASTLPGVTEAFF. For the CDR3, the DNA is TGTGCCAGCACCCTCCCGGGGGTGACTGAAGCTTTCTTT.

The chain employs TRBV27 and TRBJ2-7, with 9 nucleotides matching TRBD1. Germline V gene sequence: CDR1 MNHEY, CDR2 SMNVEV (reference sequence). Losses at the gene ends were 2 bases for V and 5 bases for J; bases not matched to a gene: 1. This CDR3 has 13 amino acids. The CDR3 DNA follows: TGTGCCAGCAGTTTAAGGGACAGGGACGAGCAGTACTTC. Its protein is CASSLRDRDEQYF.

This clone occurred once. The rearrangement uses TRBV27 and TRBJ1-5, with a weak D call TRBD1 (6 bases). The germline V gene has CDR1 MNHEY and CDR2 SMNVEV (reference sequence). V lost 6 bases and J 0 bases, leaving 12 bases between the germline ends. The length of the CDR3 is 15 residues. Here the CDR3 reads CASSFGQYSNQPQHF. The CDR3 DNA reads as TGTGCCAGCAGCTTCGGACAGTATAGCAATCAGCCCCAGCATTTT.